Given below is one T cell receptor beta chain in context. Its specific antigen is unknown. No much larger clone exists at a distance of one base, and base qualities are not known. For the CD8 naive samples, CD45RO-negative cells were positively selected for CCR7, yielding a CD45RA+CCR7+ population from which TemRA cells were excluded. Donors were healthy HIV-negative adults with no recently reported acute infections or vaccinations. Only Caucasian adults living in Nashville, Tennessee, USA were represented among the donors. Blood was collected by leukapheresis, and PBMCs were isolated by Ficoll-Histopaque density gradient centrifugation and then cryopreserved in liquid nitrogen vapor phase. Analytical flow cytometry was used to check the purity and quantity of each magnetically sorted T cell population. Each sorted fraction had its genomic DNA isolated and then quantified by UV absorbance on a Nanodrop 2000c.

CDR3 length: 15 amino acids, cysteine to phenylalanine. The kept DNA is CDR3 alone, 45 bases in frame from the first base. V and J lose 3 bases and 5 bases, and a span of 17 bases separates them. CDR1 and CDR2 (LNHDA, SQIVND) derive from the germline V gene (reference sequence). The sample originates from a study of shared clonotypes between healthy human individuals (TCRdb year 2020). Looking at the study overall: The cohort comprised a couple of women and a few men aged 18 to 49 years. To estimate repertoire size and how much clonotypes are shared between individuals, the study performed deep sequencing of blood TCR repertoires from a few healthy adults. To increase sequencing depth and limit assay-specific biases, different laboratories used diverse techniques to prepare libraries and sequence TCR repertoires. Between about 0.85 and 10 billion PBMCs per donor were obtained by leukapheresis. Per donor, three plates each were used for CD4 naive and CD4 memory, two for CD8 naive, and one for CD8 memory. General findings and caveats noted by the study authors: Sampling was limited to blood, and TCR repertoires in tissue likely differ from TCR repertoires in blood. The genetic and exposure-history diversity represented was limited by the small number of donors. Even with the large sequencing depth, rarefaction of the sorted-subset datasets indicated that sequencing was incomplete. Naive subsets generally had larger estimated clonotype richness than memory subsets. Clonotypes shared by all four sorted-subset donors showed higher generation probabilities than non-shared clonotypes. Pairwise subsampling indicated that sequencing depth was expected to affect the degree of clonotype sharing among donors. Approximately 5% of naive CD4, 3.5% of naive CD8, 2.3% of memory CD4, and 0.4% of memory CD8 clonotypes were shared across a handful of donors.

TCR CDR3 regions were amplified from genomic DNA by multiplex PCR using the deep immunoSEQ assay. Extracted genomic DNA from each cell subset was distributed evenly across all wells of several immunoSEQ 96-well plates, and each plate was treated as a replicate. For sorted subsets, about 200 ng genomic DNA, equal to 30,000 or so T cell genomes, was loaded into each replicate PCR. The purified libraries were quantified using a Qubit 3.0 fluorometer, sized with a Bioanalyzer 2100, and then quantified again using the KAPA Library Quantification kit. A separate single-read 150-cycle Illumina NextSeq 550 flow cell was used to sequence each immunoSEQ 96-well plate. Turning to the authors' computational methods: Because only junctional sequences without quality scores were contained in the immunoSEQ output, filtering matching that applied to full-length reads could not be performed. To assign V/J genes and CDR3, sequences were annotated using PyIR, a Python wrapper for IgBLAST v1.9, with IMGT germline references. Reads were removed for weak V/J assignments (E-value above 1e-6), missing CDR3, stop codons, out-of-frame junctions, or ambiguous translated residues. V3J clonotypes were defined by identical inferred V gene, J gene, and CDR3 amino acid sequence. Percentage overlap between repertoires was calculated by dividing the number of shared unique clonotypes by the size of the smaller repertoire. RTK rarefaction, the Chao1 estimator, and Recon v2.1 estimates of unobserved clonotypes were used to assess repertoire richness. Generation probabilities for all TCRbeta clonotypes obtained by the gDNA method from a handful of donors were computed using OLGA. TCRdb retrieved this table from immuneACCESS and kept in-frame rearrangements only. Not all clones are present; in checked studies, unresolved V genes account for under half, and no reason is known for the remainder. That table furnishes V, J and clone size, whereas the DNA furnished D and trimming. For this sample the table gives around 2.1 million clones, of which 90% to 95% were detected only once. Of the sample, approximately 1.7% falls within the top ten clones.

The sequence was collected from a man between 18 and 29 years old in good health. Some clones in this sample may be carry-over from other donors' samples. Recombination connected TRBV19 to TRBJ2-7; TRBD1 is possibly the D segment (6 matching bases). The sequenced sample consisted of naive CD8+ T cells from PBMCs. The cell subset or site label, as the study defines it: CD45RA+CCR7+. The nucleotides read TGTGCCAGTAGTATTAGGGCAGGGGCTGTCCACGAGCAGTACTTC. Its amino acids are CASSIRAGAVHEQYF.